This T cell receptor (beta chain) was captured by sequencing in a study of beta chain features in type 1 diabetes. Only a few counts were recorded for this clone. Its antigen is as yet unknown. The V and J ends lost 5 bases and 3 bases, in that order; junction bases with no gene match: 3. The CDR3 consists of 14 residues. Germline CDR1 is SGHVS and CDR2 is FQNEAQ. Findings and limits, study-wide: Type 1 diabetes patients had TCRB CDR3s that were shorter (moderately but significantly so) in all four CD4+ subsets.

Expressed TCRB transcripts were sequenced because the entire RNA isolate underwent reverse transcription. TCRdb's copy holds only in-frame clones and misses some; the assay was immunoSEQ multiplex PCR. The data show more than 250,000 clones, roughly 22% seen once. The sequence came from a woman between 40 and 50 years old with type 1 diabetes. The sequencing input was naive CD4+ T cells from blood. The J gene is TRBJ2-2, the V gene TRBV7-8; 7 bases agree with TRBD1. CDR3 bases: TGTGCCAGCAGCCTGACAGGGTACACCGGGGAGCTGTTTTTT. Its protein product is CASSLTGYTGELFF.